Each of the 8 T cell receptor beta chains below was sequenced from the same sample in a study of blood T cell repertoires in COVID-19. Data came from immunoSEQ multiplex PCR; TCRdb stores just in-frame clones and leaves some out. The repertoire consists of tens of thousands of clones, with roughly 87% occurring once and the leading ten covering about 7%. Input material: peripheral blood. The receptors shown here come from a man between 65 and 85 years old with acute or convalescent COVID-19.

The rearrangement uses TRBV12-3 or TRBV12-4 and TRBJ1-1; weak D call: TRBD1 (5 bases). CDR3 length: 13 residues. V shed 3 bases and J shed 4 bases, with 9 bases lying between them. In nucleotides, the CDR3 is TGTGCCAGCAGTTTCGGGGGGACCACTGAAGCTTTCTTT. Protein product: CASSFGGTTEAFF.

The chain has TRBV2 and TRBJ2-1; 7 nucleotides line up with TRBD2. This CDR3 has 13 residues. The germline V gene encodes CDR1 SNHLY and CDR2 FYNNEI. V lost 4 bases to trimming and J lost 13 bases; unmatched junction nucleotides: 10. The CDR3 DNA reads as TGTGCCAGCAGTGCCCAGCCCCGCGGGAGTCAGTTCTTC. This sequence encodes CASSAQPRGSQFF.

V and J are TRBV7-2 and TRBJ2-5; a weak D match, TRBD2 (6 bases). The CDR3 has 14 amino acids. The ends were cut back, 1 base at V and 9 bases at J, with 15 bases in the middle. Germline CDR1 reads SGHTA; CDR2 reads FQGNSA. Here the CDR3 reads CASSLGRASGAQYF. CDR3 DNA sequence: TGTGCCAGCAGCTTAGGCAGGGCGTCGGGAGCCCAGTACTTC.

This clone was counted a single time. The genes are TRBV6-6 and TRBJ1-6, with D possibly matching TRBD1 (5 bases). This CDR3 comprises 14 residues. Germline CDR1 MNHNY, CDR2 SVGAGI (reference sequence). Trimming left V 8 bases short and J 9 bases short, with 17 bases between. For the CDR3, the DNA is TGTGCCAGCTGGCTTGGGGACTTGGCTTCACCCCTCCACTTT. It codes for CASWLGDLASPLHF.

This clone appeared once. V usage is TRBV29-1 and J usage is TRBJ1-1, with D perhaps TRBD1 (5 bases). Germline CDR1 and CDR2: SQVTM and ANQGSEA. This CDR3 has 13 amino acids. V lost 8 bases and J lost 1, with 14 bases in between. The CDR3 sequence is CSSRGGGNTEAFF. CDR3 nucleotide sequence: TGCAGCTCACGGGGGGGAGGGAACACTGAAGCTTTCTTT. The full variable domain, in which reference TRBV29-1 and TRBJ1-1 provide the parts outside the CDR3, is SAVISQKPSRDICQRGTSLTIQCQVDSQVTMMFWYRQQPGQSLTLIATANQGSEATYESGFVIDKFPISRPNLTFSTLTVSNMSPEDSSIYLCSSRGGGNTEAFFGQGTRLTVV.

This clone was seen a handful of times. This chain connects TRBV5-1 to TRBJ1-1, with TRBD1 matching 10 bases. The length of the CDR3 is 15 residues. Germline CDR1 is SGHRS and CDR2 is YFSETQ. V shed 4 bases, J shed 2 bases, and the junction held 5 bases outside the gene matches. CDR3: CASSVRQGANTEAFF. For the CDR3, the DNA is TGCGCCAGCAGCGTCCGACAGGGGGCAAACACTGAAGCTTTCTTT.

V is TRBV6-2 or TRBV6-3 and J is TRBJ2-5; no clear D gene. CDR1 is MNHEY and CDR2 is SVGEGT in the germline V gene. Trimming stripped 5 bases from V and 4 bases from J, with 8 bases between. The CDR3 spans 12 residues. In nucleotides, the CDR3 is TGTGCCAGCAGTCCCTCCGGAGAGACCCAGTACTTC. It is translated as CASSPSGETQYF.

The chain combines TRBV6-6 with TRBJ2-5; 14 nucleotides align to TRBD2. Germline CDR1 is MNHNY and CDR2 is SVGAGI (reference sequence). Trimming cost V 5 bases and J 7 bases; bases outside gene matches: 15. The CDR3 sequence is 18 residues long. The CDR3 here is CASSPGGTSGGGPRTQYF. The CDR3 coding sequence is TGTGCCAGCAGTCCGGGCGGGACTAGCGGGGGTGGGCCACGGACCCAGTACTTC.